These 10 T cell receptor beta chains were all obtained from the same sample, sequenced in a study of cytomegalovirus exposure and HLA in healthy donors (dated by TCRdb to about 2017). The library was built by means of the immunoSEQ multiplex PCR assay. For the multiplex PCR, a mixture combining 60 forward primers for TCR Vbeta segments and 13 reverse primers for TCR Jbeta segments was used. TCRdb obtained this table from immuneACCESS and retained in-frame rearrangements with V and J assigned. These tables miss some clones; where compared with another copy, unresolved V genes account for less than half of the shortfall, and the remainder is unexplained. The sample table records some 200,000 clones; about three quarters of these occur just once. Of the sample, roughly a sixth falls within the top ten clones. Sequencing used PBMCs. These receptors were taken from a man in his forties in good health and CMV-seronegative.

V usage is TRBV2 and J usage is TRBJ1-1; D perhaps matches TRBD1 (5 bases). The CDR3 consists of 13 residues. Looked up from germline, CDR1 is SNHLY and CDR2 is FYNNEI. Deletions cut 7 bases from V and 1 base from J, with 10 bases between. CDR3 region: CASTRQWNTEAFF. The CDR3 coding sequence is TGTGCCAGCACCCGACAGTGGAACACTGAAGCTTTCTTT.

This sequence joins TRBV7-6 and TRBJ2-3; 7 nucleotides match TRBD2. CDR3 length: 14 amino acids. V lost 4 bases, J lost 6 bases, and 7 bases stayed unmatched. Germline CDR1 and CDR2: SGHVS and FNYEAQ. The CDR3 DNA is TGTGCCAGCAGCTCCCCAGATAGCGGGGATACGCAGTATTTT. This gives the protein CASSSPDSGDTQYF.

This clone was seen only a few times. The rearrangement uses TRBV7-4 and TRBJ2-3, with 10 bases aligning to TRBD2. V gave up 0 bases and J gave up 2 bases; unmatched junction bases: 11. The CDR3 totals 19 residues. Germline V gene data show CDR1 as SGHVT and CDR2 as SQSDAQ. DNA of the CDR3: TGTGCCAGCAGCTTAGCGGAAATAGCGGGGGGACAAGCCACAGATACGCAGTATTTT. Translating it yields CASSLAEIAGGQATDTQYF.

The chain joins TRBV6-1 to TRBJ2-5; the D gene is possibly TRBD1 (6 bases). The V gene lost 7 bases and the J gene lost 5 bases, with 14 bases spanning the gap. Germline-derived CDR1 and CDR2 are MNHNS and SASEGT. The CDR3 runs to 13 residues. The CDR3 spells CASIGGAWETQYF. In nucleotides, the CDR3 is TGTGCCAGCATTGGGGGCGCTTGGGAGACCCAGTACTTC.

The chain recombines TRBV21-1 with TRBJ2-2; the D call TRBD1 from the table was never checked on the DNA. TRBV21-1 is listed as a pseudogene. The CDR3 length is 19 residues. The CDR3 DNA is TGTGCCAGCAGCAAAAGTCTTCTGACACTCGAAAAAGACACCGGGGAGCTGTTTTTT. It specifies CASSKSLLTLEKDTGELFF.

As regards this clone: The sample holds other DNA sequences that translate to the same CDR3. The V gene is TRBV9, the J gene TRBJ1-1; 8 bases align to TRBD1. V dropped 0 bases and J dropped 1; count of bases not matched to a gene: 2. Germline lookup yields CDR1 SGDLS and CDR2 YYNGEE. The CDR3 length is 15 residues. The chain's CDR3 is CASSVAGQGNTEAFF. CDR3 in DNA: TGTGCCAGCAGCGTAGCTGGACAGGGGAACACTGAAGCTTTCTTT.

This clone was seen just once. This chain joins TRBV29-1 and TRBJ1-2, with unresolved D. V dropped 3 bases and J dropped 8 bases, with 19 bases sitting between them. CDR3 length equals 14 residues. Germline lookup yields CDR1 SQVTM and CDR2 ANQGSEA. CDR3 amino acids: CSVEEGRAARGYTF. Here the CDR3 DNA reads TGCAGCGTTGAGGAGGGTAGGGCCGCTCGAGGCTACACCTTC.

CDR3 amino acids: CASSLLAGVNSYEQYF. CDR3 nucleotide sequence: TGTGCCAGCAGTTTATTGGCGGGGGTAAACTCCTACGAGCAGTACTTC. This chain uses TRBV28 with TRBJ2-7, with 7 bases aligning to TRBD2. The J segment lost 0 bases and the V segment lost 1 base, leaving 6 bases of the junction unmatched. Germline V lookup: CDR1 MDHEN, CDR2 SYDVKM. The CDR3 is made up of 16 amino acids.

The chain's CDR3 is CASSSQGSGQPQHF. In DNA, the CDR3 is TGTGCCAGCAGCTCACAGGGAAGCGGTCAGCCCCAGCATTTT. The chain uses TRBV11-2 and TRBJ1-5, with D perhaps TRBD1 (6 bases). Between the trimmed V and J ends, which lost 4 bases and 6 bases, there was a span of 13 bases. The CDR3 covers 14 residues. The V gene's germline CDR1 is SGHAT and CDR2 FQNNGV.

This chain uses TRBV14 with TRBJ2-2, with 9 bases matching TRBD1. The germline gives CDR1 SGHDN, CDR2 FVKESK. CDR3 size: 15 residues. Germline trimming cut 4 bases from V and 6 bases from J; bases unmatched to any gene: 6. The CDR3 DNA sequence: TGTGCCAGCAGCCTGGGACAGGGATGGTCCGGGGAGCTGTTTTTT. Its protein product is CASSLGQGWSGELFF.